Listed below are T cell receptor beta chains from one sample, sequenced in a study of stem cell transplantation in POMP-related autoinflammatory disease. Repertoires were generated with immunoSEQ multiplex PCR, while TCRdb's copy carries only in-frame clones and drops some. The sample contains more than 25,000 clones, around 88% of which appear only once. This material consisted of CD4+ T cells from PBMCs, taken before stem cell transplantation. The receptor source for this set is a human donor with POMP-related autoinflammation and immune dysregulation (PRAID). CDR3s include the opening cysteine and the closing phenylalanine or tryptophan. D genes are given only for firm matches. Size tells how often a clone was seen (once, few, many) or the class of an expanded clone, and some rows leave it out.

>-|-|TRBJ1-5|TRBV5-1
TGCGCCAGCAGCCCTCCCGGGTTGGAGCCCCAGCATTTT
CASSPPGLEPQHF
>-|-|TRBJ1-4|TRBV29-1
TGCAGCGTTGGGGAAGGCAAAACTAATGAAAAACTGTTTTTT
CSVGEGKTNEKLFF
>-|-|TRBJ1-1|TRBV5-1
TGCGCCAGCAGTTCGGGGAACACTGAAGCTTTCTTT
CASSSGNTEAFF
>-|-|TRBJ1-1|TRBV6-6
TGTGCCAGCAGTTCCGGACAGTGGAACACTGAAGCTTTCTTT
CASSSGQWNTEAFF
>TRBD2|-|TRBJ2-3|TRBV19
TGTGCCAGTAGTATAGGTGGACTAGCGGGAGCAACTGATACGCAGTATTTT
CASSIGGLAGATDTQYF
>-|-|TRBJ2-5|TRBV14
TGTGCCAGCAGCCAAAAGGGGGGGAGCGCGACCCAGTACTTC
CASSQKGGSATQYF
>-|-|TRBJ1-2|TRBV19
TGTGCCAGTAGTATAGACAGGGGCGCTTATGGCTACACCTTC
CASSIDRGAYGYTF
>-|-|TRBJ2-7|TRBV29-1
TGCAGCGCCGTTAACACAGGGACTCACGAGCAGTACTTC
CSAVNTGTHEQYF
>-|-|TRBJ1-1|TRBV9
TGTGCCAGCAGCGTAGAAGGGCAGGGGATAGAGGGAGCTTTCTTT
CASSVEGQGIEGAFF
>TRBD1|-|TRBJ1-1|TRBV19
TGTGCCAGTAGTCCGACAGGGGGGAACACTGAAGCTTTCTTT
CASSPTGGNTEAFF
>-|-|TRBJ2-6|TRBV2
TGTGCCACCCAAAGGACTTTCTCTGGGGCCAACGTCCTGACTTTC
CATQRTFSGANVLTF
>-|-|TRBJ2-2|TRBV23-1
TGCGCCAGCAGTCCCTCGGCAGGGAGGAACACCGGGGAGCTGTTTTTT
CASSPSAGRNTGELFF
>-|once|TRBJ2-7|TRBV19
TGTGCCAGTAGTCTTGTTATGGACGGTTCCTACGAGCAGTACTTC
CASSLVMDGSYEQYF
>-|-|TRBJ2-7|TRBV21-1
TGTGCCAGCAGTAACTTCTCCGGGACTTTCACCTACGAGCAGTACTTC
CASSNFSGTFTYEQYF
>-|-|TRBJ1-5|TRBV5-4
TGTGCCAGCAGCCACGAATGGGCAAATAATCAGCCCCAGCATTTT
CASSHEWANNQPQHF
>TRBD2|once|TRBJ2-5|TRBV7-2
TGTGCCAGCAGCCAGCTAGCGGGGGAACAAGAGACCCAGTACTTC
CASSQLAGEQETQYF
>-|-|TRBJ1-2|TRBV18
TGTGCCAGCTCACCAGAGGGGTGGGCCCTGGGTGGCTACACCTTC
CASSPEGWALGGYTF
>TRBD2|-|TRBJ2-7|TRBV7-9
TGTGCCAGCAGGACTAGCGGGAGCTACGAGCAGTACTTC
CASRTSGSYEQYF
>-|-|TRBJ1-4|TRBV7-2
TGTGCCAGCAGCTTTCGGACATCCCCGAGGGGAAAACTGTTTTTT
CASSFRTSPRGKLFF
>-|-|TRBJ2-1|TRBV18
TGTGCCAGCTCACCAATGGCAGAATCCTACAATGAGCAGTTCTTC
CASSPMAESYNEQFF
>-|-|TRBJ2-5|TRBV11-2
TGTGCCAGCAGCTTAGATGGGAGCAGGGGCCAGACCCAGTACTTC
CASSLDGSRGQTQYF
>-|-|TRBJ2-1|TRBV20-1
TGCAGTCCAGGATTGGGAGGTGAGCAGTTCTTC
CSPGLGGEQFF
>TRBD1|-|TRBJ2-4|TRBV7-2
TGTGCCAGCAGCTCGGGACAGGGGGGAAACATTCAGTACTTC
CASSSGQGGNIQYF
>TRBD2|-|TRBJ2-1|TRBV5-1
TGCGCCAGCAGCTTGGTAGCGGGGTATGGACAGTTCTTC
CASSLVAGYGQFF
>-|-|TRBJ2-7|TRBV28
TGTGCCAGCAGTTATCTACTGGGGTCCTACGAGCAGTACTTC
CASSYLLGSYEQYF
>-|-|TRBJ2-1|TRBV5-4
TGTGCCAGCAGCTTACCCACGGTGGGGGGCTCCTACAATGAGCAGTTCTTC
CASSLPTVGGSYNEQFF
>TRBD2|-|TRBJ2-1|TRBV5-1
TGCGCCAGCAGGGTTTTAGCGGGAGGGCAAGGGGACAATGAGCAGTTCTTC
CASRVLAGGQGDNEQFF
>-|once|TRBJ2-7|TRBV15
TGTGCCACCAGCAGACCAGGCTACGAGCAGTACTTC
CATSRPGYEQYF
>-|-|TRBJ1-5|TRBV4-1
TGCGCCAGCAGCCAATTTGGGAACAGCAATCAGCCCCAGCATTTT
CASSQFGNSNQPQHF
>-|-|TRBJ2-5|TRBV4-2
TGTGCCAGCAGCCAAGAGACAGACCAAGAGACCCAGTACTTC
CASSQETDQETQYF
>TRBD1|once|TRBJ2-1|TRBV18
TGTGCCAGCTCACCACTTCAGGGGGCGTACAATGAGCAGTTCTTC
CASSPLQGAYNEQFF
>-|-|TRBJ1-4|TRBV7-9
TGTGCCAGCAGCTTAAGCGCCACGTTGGGGGATAATGAAAAACTGTTTTTT
CASSLSATLGDNEKLFF
>TRBD1|-|TRBJ2-5|TRBV6-5
TGTGCCAGCAGTGGTGACAGGGTCCAAGAGACCCAGTACTTC
CASSGDRVQETQYF
>-|-|TRBJ1-1|TRBV4-2
TGTGCCAGCAGCCAAGTATTACAGGCTTTGAGCACTGAAGCTTTCTTT
CASSQVLQALSTEAFF
>-|-|TRBJ1-2|TRBV5-6
TGTGCCAGCAGCCCCCAGATCGGTATTCCCTATGGCTACACCTTC
CASSPQIGIPYGYTF
>-|-|TRBJ2-2|TRBV10-3
TGTGCCATCAGTCGGGGGCTTGCCGGGGAGCTGTTTTTT
CAISRGLAGELFF
>-|-|TRBJ1-2|TRBV7-9
TGTGCCAGCAGCTTAGAGTTCAGGGACTATGGCTACACCTTC
CASSLEFRDYGYTF
>TRBD2|-|TRBJ2-3|TRBV4-1
TGCGCCAGCAGCCAAGATCCGACTAGCGGGGGGGCGGAGCAGTATTTT
CASSQDPTSGGAEQYF
>-|-|TRBJ2-7|TRBV4-1
TGCGCCAGCAGCCCGCGGCCTGGCCAGCGGAGCTCCTACGAGCAGTACTTC
CASSPRPGQRSSYEQYF
>TRBD1|-|TRBJ2-3|TRBV28
TGTGCCAGCAGTTTATGGGACAGGGGGCGCGGGAGGGATTACACAGATACGCAGTATTTT
CASSLWDRGRGRDYTDTQYF
>-|once|TRBJ1-5|TRBV7-2
TGTGCCAGCAGCTTCGGGCTTCAGCCCCAGCATTTT
CASSFGLQPQHF
>TRBD1|-|TRBJ2-3|TRBV7-9
TGTGCCAGCAGCCTGGGACAGCTGGGGGGCACAGATACGCAGTATTTT
CASSLGQLGGTDTQYF
>-|-|TRBJ1-3|TRBV30
TGTGCCTGGAGGGGGGTGGGCTCTGGAAACACCATATATTTT
CAWRGVGSGNTIYF